The rows below give T cell receptor beta chains drawn from one sample of a study of regulatory T cells in long-lasting Graves disease. MiXCR, applied by TCRdb to the multiplex PCR reads, yields one record per CDR3 protein. The sample consists of around 460,000 distinct CDR3 sequences, 11% to 15% of them appearing once. The same sample was also studied in work on T cells in Graves' hyperthyroidism and ophthalmopathy.

Specimen: peripheral blood mononuclear cells (PBMCs), collected at new diagnosis, from a patient treated with antithyroid drugs. All receptors come from a woman aged 45-65 years with Graves disease. Both conserved end residues are part of each CDR3.

TRBJ2-1,TRBV4-1,CASSRSSSVVSSYNEQFF
TRBJ1-3,TRBV2,CASSKDRVYSNTIYF
TRBJ2-1,TRBV12-3/TRBV12-4,CASSLGESGRGVYEQFF
TRBJ1-1,TRBV7-9,CASSLVAGSTEAFF
TRBJ2-2,TRBV4-1,CASSLGTDANTGELFF
TRBJ2-1,TRBV2,CASRAGANNEQFF
TRBJ2-1,TRBV20-1,CSAMRWGRNYNEQFF
TRBJ2-7,TRBV7-9,CASSPRGRSYEQYF
TRBJ1-5,TRBV12-3/TRBV12-4,CASSLNKGPRNQPQHF
TRBJ1-2,TRBV28,CAIHAHPNYGYTF
TRBJ1-5,TRBV5-1,CASSLDRGQGQPQHF
TRBJ2-1,TRBV6-9,CASSLRLANNEQFF
TRBJ2-3,TRBV12-3/TRBV12-4,CASSLLLAADTQYF
TRBJ1-2,TRBV28,CASTPQGQGERGYTF
TRBJ1-2,TRBV6-2/TRBV6-3,CASSDEVYGYTF
TRBJ2-7,TRBV27,CASSLGGDREQYF
TRBJ1-2,TRBV28,CASSLIFKGEDPLDGYTF